This T cell receptor beta chain is from a study of CD4 T cells in relation to SARS-CoV-2 and coronaviruses. For the study at large: PBMCs were cultured with antigen for roughly nine days before TCR beta sequencing.

On this clone: What it binds is not known.

Germline V gives CDR1 SGDLS, CDR2 YYNGEE. The CDR3 is 14 residues long. The germline V and J ends were trimmed by 3 bases and 8 bases, with 15 bases remaining between them. Measured with immunoSEQ multiplex PCR; TCRdb has only the in-frame clones, and not every one. The repertoire consists of 28,000 or so clones, with under 80% occurring once and the leading ten covering about 10%. CD4+ T cells from unexposed donors were obtained before the COVID-19 pandemic (2011-2018). Isolation of CD4+ T cells took place after about 9 days in culture. Unexposed-donor CD4+ T cells were probed with SARS-CoV-2 S/N and four cold-coronavirus spikes, cells permitting. Fresh IL-2 medium replaced half the medium on days 3 and 7.

The specimen was CD4+ T cells from PBMCs, cultured in vitro. This receptor was taken from a human donor in good health. The chain employs TRBV9 and TRBJ1-3; D remains unclear. CDR3 region: CASSARTALDTIYF. The CDR3 region has the DNA TGTGCCAGCAGCGCTCGGACCGCCCTAGACACCATATATTTT.